The clone carrying this T cell receptor (beta chain) was observed many times. The antigen is not known. The study built unsorted libraries from 2 million PBMCs kept at -80 C. These data come from a study of neurological immune-mediated disorders. Study-wide points: The multiple sclerosis repertoire cluster lacked an association with any feature, whether clinical or MRI.

5'RACE employing 10-nucleotide random UMIs yielded the cDNA. Over 160 million TCR-beta sequences from 15-18 subjects were obtained in each sequencing run. TCRdb analysed the 5' RACE reads with MiXCR anew, one entry per CDR3 protein. The table lists tens of thousands of distinct CDR3 sequences, around 5.2% of them singletons. From germline, CDR1 is DFQATT and CDR2 SNEGSKA (reference sequence). V was clipped by 3 bases and J by 3 bases, with 14 bases between them. The CDR3 covers 14 residues. V is TRBV20-1 and J is TRBJ1-1; no reliable D call. The TCR originated in a man between 18 and 35 years old with multiple sclerosis. Input material: PBMCs. The CDR3, as DNA: TGCAGTGCTAGGGTCCCGCCGGGTTACACTGAAGCTTTCTTT. Its protein product is CSARVPPGYTEAFF.